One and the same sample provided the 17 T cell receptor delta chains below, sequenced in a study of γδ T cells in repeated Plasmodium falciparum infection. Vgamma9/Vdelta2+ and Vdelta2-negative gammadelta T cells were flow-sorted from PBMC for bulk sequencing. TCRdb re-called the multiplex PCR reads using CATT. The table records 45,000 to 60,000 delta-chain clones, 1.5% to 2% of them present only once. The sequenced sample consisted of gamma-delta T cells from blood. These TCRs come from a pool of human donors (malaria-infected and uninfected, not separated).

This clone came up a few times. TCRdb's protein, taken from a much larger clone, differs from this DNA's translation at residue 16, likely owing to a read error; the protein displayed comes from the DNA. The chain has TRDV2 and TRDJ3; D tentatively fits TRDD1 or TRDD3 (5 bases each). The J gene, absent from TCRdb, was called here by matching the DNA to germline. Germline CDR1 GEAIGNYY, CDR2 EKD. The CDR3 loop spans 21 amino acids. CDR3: CACDTMGSPIIESWDARQMFF. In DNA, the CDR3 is TGTGCCTGTGACACGATGGGATCCCCAATAATAGAATCCTGGGACGCCCGACAGATGTTTTTC.

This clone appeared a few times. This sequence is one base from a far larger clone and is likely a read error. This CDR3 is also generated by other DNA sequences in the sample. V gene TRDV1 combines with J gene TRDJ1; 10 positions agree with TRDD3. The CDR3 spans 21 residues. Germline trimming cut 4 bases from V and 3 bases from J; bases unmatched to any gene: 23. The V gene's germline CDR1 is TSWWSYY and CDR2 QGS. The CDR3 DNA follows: TGTGCTCTTGGGGTCCCACGGGCCTTCTTTTATTACTGGGGGATCCCCGATAAACTCATCTTT. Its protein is CALGVPRAFFYYWGIPDKLIF.

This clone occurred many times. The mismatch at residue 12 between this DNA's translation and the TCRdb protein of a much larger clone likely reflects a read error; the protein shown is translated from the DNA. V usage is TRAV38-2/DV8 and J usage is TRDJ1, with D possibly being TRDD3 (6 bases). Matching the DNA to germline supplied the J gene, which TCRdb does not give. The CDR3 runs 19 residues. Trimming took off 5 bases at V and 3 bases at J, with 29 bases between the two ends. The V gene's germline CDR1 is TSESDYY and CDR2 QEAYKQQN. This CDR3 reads CAYSPSGEAVGGTSDKLIF. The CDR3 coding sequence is TGTGCTTATAGTCCCAGCGGTGAGGCGGTGGGGGGTACGTCCGATAAACTCATCTTT.

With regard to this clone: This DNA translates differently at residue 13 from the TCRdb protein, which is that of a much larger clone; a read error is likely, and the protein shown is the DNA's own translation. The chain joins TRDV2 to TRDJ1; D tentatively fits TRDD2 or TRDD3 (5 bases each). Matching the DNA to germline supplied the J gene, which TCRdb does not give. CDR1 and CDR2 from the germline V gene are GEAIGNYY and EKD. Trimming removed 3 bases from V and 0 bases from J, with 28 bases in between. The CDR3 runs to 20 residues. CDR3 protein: CACDSVAVRGASRYTDKLIF. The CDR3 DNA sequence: TGTGCCTGTGACTCGGTCGCCGTTCGGGGGGCTTCCCGGTACACCGATAAACTCATCTTT.

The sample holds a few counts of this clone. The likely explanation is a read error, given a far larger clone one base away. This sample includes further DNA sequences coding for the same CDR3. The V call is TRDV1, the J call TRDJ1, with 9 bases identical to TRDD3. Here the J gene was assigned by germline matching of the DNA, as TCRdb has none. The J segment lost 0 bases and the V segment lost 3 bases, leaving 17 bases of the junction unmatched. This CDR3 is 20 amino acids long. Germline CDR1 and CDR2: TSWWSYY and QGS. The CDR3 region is CALGDYPGTRTGGNTDKLIF. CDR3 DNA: TGTGCTCTTGGGGACTACCCTGGTACCCGTACTGGGGGAAACACCGATAAACTCATCTTT.

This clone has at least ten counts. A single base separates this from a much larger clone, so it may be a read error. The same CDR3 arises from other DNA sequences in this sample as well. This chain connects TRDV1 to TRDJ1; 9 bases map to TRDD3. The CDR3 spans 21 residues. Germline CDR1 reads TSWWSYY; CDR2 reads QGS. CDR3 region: CALGEARVLGIRGDVPDKLIF. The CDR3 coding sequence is TGTGCTCTTGGGGAAGCTCGGGTCTTGGGGATACGCGGAGACGTCCCCGATAAACTCATCTTC.

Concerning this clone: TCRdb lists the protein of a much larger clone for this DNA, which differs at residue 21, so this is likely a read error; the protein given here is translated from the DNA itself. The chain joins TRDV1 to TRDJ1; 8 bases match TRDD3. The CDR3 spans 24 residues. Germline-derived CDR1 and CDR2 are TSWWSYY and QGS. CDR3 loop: CALGEPCRFLKISTGGFYTDRLIF. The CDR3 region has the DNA TGTGCTCTTGGGGAACCCTGTCGTTTCCTAAAAATAAGTACTGGGGGTTTTTACACCGATAGACTCATCTTT.

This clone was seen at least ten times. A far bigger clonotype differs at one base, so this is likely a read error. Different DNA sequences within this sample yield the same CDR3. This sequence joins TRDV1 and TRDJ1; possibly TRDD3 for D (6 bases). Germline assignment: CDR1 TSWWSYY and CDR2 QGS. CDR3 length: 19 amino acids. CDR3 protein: CALGEGAGARRGYTDKLIF. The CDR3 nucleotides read TGTGCTCTTGGGGAAGGCGCTGGGGCCCGGAGAGGGTACACTGATAAACTCATCTTT.

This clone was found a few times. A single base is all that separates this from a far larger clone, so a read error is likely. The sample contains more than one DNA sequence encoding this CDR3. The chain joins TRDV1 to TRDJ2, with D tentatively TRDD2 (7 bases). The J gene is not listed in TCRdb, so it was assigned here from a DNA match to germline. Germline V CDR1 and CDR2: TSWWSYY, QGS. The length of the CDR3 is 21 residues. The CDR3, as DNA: TGTGCCCTTGGGGAACTTCAATTCCTACGATGGGGGGTCCCTTTGACAGCACAACTCTTCTTT. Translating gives CALGELQFLRWGVPLTAQLFF.

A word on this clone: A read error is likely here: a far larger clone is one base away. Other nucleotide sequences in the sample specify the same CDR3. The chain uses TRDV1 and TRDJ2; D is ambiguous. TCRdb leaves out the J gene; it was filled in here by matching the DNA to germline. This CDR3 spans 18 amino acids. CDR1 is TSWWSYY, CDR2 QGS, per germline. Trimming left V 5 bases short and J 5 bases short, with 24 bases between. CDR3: CALGNLNPITLGTAQLFF. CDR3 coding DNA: TGTGCTCTTGGGAACCTAAATCCCATTACACTTGGAACAGCACAACTCTTCTTT.

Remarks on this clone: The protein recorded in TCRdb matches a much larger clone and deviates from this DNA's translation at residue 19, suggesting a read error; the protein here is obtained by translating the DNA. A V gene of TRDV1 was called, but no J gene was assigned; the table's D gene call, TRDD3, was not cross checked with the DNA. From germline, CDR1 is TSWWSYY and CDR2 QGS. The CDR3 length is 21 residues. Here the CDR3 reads CALGFLPLSYWGLRYTDKFIF. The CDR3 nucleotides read TGTGCTCTTGGCTTCCTACCCCTGTCGTACTGGGGGCTCCGGTACACCGATAAATTCATCTTT.

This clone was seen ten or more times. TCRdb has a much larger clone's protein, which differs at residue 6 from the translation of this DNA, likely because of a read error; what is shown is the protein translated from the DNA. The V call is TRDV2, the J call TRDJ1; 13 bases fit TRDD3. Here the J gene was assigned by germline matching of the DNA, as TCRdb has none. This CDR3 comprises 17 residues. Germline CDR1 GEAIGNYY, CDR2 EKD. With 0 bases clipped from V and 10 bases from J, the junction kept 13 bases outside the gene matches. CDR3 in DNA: TGTGCCTGTGACACCGCGACTGGGGGATACGCGCCCGTTCCACTCATCTTT. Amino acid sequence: CACDTATGGYAPVPLIF.

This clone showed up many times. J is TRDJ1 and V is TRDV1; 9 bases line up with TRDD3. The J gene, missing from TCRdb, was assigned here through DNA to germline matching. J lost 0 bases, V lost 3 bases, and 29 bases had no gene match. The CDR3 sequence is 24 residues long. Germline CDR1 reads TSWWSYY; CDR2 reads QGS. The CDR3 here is CALGDPSQVPPYWGNSRYTDKLIF. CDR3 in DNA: TGTGCTCTTGGGGACCCTTCTCAAGTTCCGCCGTACTGGGGGAATTCAAGGTACACCGATAAACTCATCTTT.

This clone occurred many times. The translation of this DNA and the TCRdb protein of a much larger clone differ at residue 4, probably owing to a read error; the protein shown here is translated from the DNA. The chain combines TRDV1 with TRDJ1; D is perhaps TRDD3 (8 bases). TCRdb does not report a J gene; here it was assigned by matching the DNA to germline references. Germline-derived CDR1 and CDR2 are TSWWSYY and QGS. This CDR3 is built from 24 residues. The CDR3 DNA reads TGTGCCCTGGACAAATTCCTACTTCTCCCCTGGGGGACAAAAATCCCGAGGTACACCGATAAACTCATCTTT. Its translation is CALDKFLLLPWGTKIPRYTDKLIF.

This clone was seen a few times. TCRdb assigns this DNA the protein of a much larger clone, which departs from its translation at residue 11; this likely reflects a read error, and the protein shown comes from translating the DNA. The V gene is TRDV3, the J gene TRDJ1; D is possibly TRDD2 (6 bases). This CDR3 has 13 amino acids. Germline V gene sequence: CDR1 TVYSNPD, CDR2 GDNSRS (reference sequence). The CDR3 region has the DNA TGTGCCCTTCCTCTTGTTCTAACCGATAAATTCATCTTT. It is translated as CALPLVLTDKFIF.

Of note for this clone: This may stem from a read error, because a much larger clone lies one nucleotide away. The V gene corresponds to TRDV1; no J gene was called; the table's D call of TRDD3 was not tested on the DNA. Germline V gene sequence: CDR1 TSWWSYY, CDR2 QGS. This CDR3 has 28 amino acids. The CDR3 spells CALGELTVRRSYSGGPTGGYASTDKLIF. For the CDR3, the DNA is TGTGCTCTTGGGGAACTAACGGTCAGGCGTTCCTACTCTGGAGGCCCGACTGGGGGATACGCCAGCACCGATAAACTCATCTTC.

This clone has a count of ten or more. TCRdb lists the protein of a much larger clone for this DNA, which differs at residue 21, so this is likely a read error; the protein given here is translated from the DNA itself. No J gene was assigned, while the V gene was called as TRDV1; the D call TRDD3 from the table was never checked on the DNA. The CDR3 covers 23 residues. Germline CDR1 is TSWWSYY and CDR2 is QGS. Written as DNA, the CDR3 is TGTGCTCTTGGGGCGATGGCCTTCCTCCATTTCACTGGGGGTCCCGCTTTGACAGCACAACCCTTCTTT. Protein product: CALGAMAFLHFTGGPALTAQPFF.